This TCR beta chain was identified in a study of OX40 agonist ivuxolimab in advanced cancers. Study in general: Patients' therapy was ivuxolimab, an antibody that acts as an agonist of OX40 (CD134).

Profiling relied on immunoSEQ multiplex PCR, and the TCRdb table lists in-frame clones only, not all of them. The sample contains about 46,000 clones, more than 75% of which appear only once. CDR1 is SEHNR and CDR2 is FQNEAQ in the germline V gene (reference sequence). CDR3 size: 13 residues. The junction had 7 bases not matched to a gene; V was cut back by 6 bases and J by 6 bases. A remark on this clone: The antigen remains undetermined.

General study points: Antigen specificity remained undetermined for the expanded peripheral T cells. The mean number of expanded clones was higher in CD8+ T cells than in CD4+.

Sequencing used CD4+ or CD8+ T cells sorted from blood, obtained in a trial of the OX40 agonist ivuxolimab. The sequence derives from an adult with an advanced solid tumor such as melanoma, head and neck, liver or kidney cancer. This chain joins TRBV7-9 and TRBJ1-1; 7 nucleotides align to TRBD1. DNA for the CDR3: TGTGCCAGCAGTGGACAGGTTACCCCTGAAGCTTTCTTT. Amino acid sequence: CASSGQVTPEAFF.